This TCR beta chain is drawn from a study of shared clonotypes between healthy human individuals. CDR1 and CDR2 (germline): MDHEN, SYDVKM. The CDR3 totals 13 residues. Between the trimmed V and J ends, which lost 10 bases and 0 bases, there was a span of 13 bases. The table came from immunoSEQ multiplex PCR; TCRdb's copy has only in-frame clones and leaves some out. This table holds fewer than 650,000 clones, 76% found once. The sequence derives from a woman between 40 and 55 years old in good health. Some clones in this sample may be carry-over from other donors' samples. The specimen was PBMCs. The V call is TRBV28, the J call TRBJ2-7; perhaps TRBD2 as D (7 bases). CDR3 DNA sequence: TGTGCCACCACCCGGGGGGCCTCCTACGAGCAGTACTTC. Residues: CATTRGASYEQYF. Full variable domain (outside the CDR3, taken from reference TRBV28 and TRBJ2-7): DVKVTQSSRYLVKRTGEKVFLECVQDMDHENMFWYRQDPGLGLRLIYFSYDVKMKEKGDIPEGYSVSREKKERFSLILESASTNQTSMYLCATTRGASYEQYFGPGTRLTVT.